These 10 T cell receptor beta chains were sequenced from one sample in a study of vaccination and CD4 T cells after COVID-19. Sequencing of the DNA from cultured CD4+ T cells was carried out with the Oncomine TCR Beta short-read assay. One entry per CDR3 protein results from TCRdb running MiXCR on the PCR reads. This sample has around 21,000 distinct CDR3 sequences; roughly 51% occur once, and the top ten carry less than 8%. Treatment described: roughly 10-day PBMC culture with coronavirus spike peptide pools or control peptides (ViraFEST assay). Which antigens these TCRs recognize remains unknown. Sample: CD4+ T cells from blood, cultured in vitro. The origin of the receptors is a human donor who had recovered from COVID-19.

This chain joins TRBV28 and TRBJ1-5, with D hard to call. Germline values: CDR1 MDHEN, CDR2 SYDVKM. V dropped 2 bases and J dropped 2 bases, with 22 bases sitting between them. This CDR3 contains 19 residues. DNA for the CDR3: TGTGCCAGCAGTTTAGGTTTAACGGGATTTAGGCAGGGCAATCAGCCCCAGCATTTT. It translates to CASSLGLTGFRQGNQPQHF.

The gene calls are TRBV7-2 and TRBJ1-1, with D maybe TRBD1 (6 bases). V lost 5 bases, J lost 1 base, and 17 bases lay in between. The germline V gene has CDR1 SGHTA and CDR2 FQGNSA. The CDR3 is 16 amino acids. CDR3 sequence: CASSRGGGAGNTEAFF. The CDR3 DNA follows: TGTGCCAGCAGCCGAGGCGGGGGCGCGGGGAACACTGAAGCTTTCTTT.

V and J are TRBV29-1 and TRBJ1-2, with D possibly matching TRBD1 (6 bases). V lost 7 bases, J lost 8 bases, and 26 bases lay in between. CDR1 is SQVTM and CDR2 is ANQGSEA in the germline V gene. This CDR3 spans 15 amino acids. The CDR3 reads CSATGADGGRRGYTF. DNA of the CDR3: TGCAGCGCGACTGGTGCCGACGGGGGCCGAAGAGGCTACACCTTC. Combining the CDR3 with reference TRBV29-1 and TRBJ1-2 gives the whole variable domain SAVISQKPSRDICQRGTSLTIQCQVDSQVTMMFWYRQQPGQSLTLIATANQGSEATYESGFVIDKFPISRPNLTFSTLTVSNMSPEDSSIYLCSATGADGGRRGYTFGSGTRLTVV.

The chain combines TRBV27 with TRBJ1-2; D uncertain. With 6 bases removed from V and 1 base from J, the gap between germline ends came to 18 bases. From germline, CDR1 is MNHEY and CDR2 SMNVEV (reference sequence). The length of the CDR3 is 16 residues. The CDR3, as DNA: TGTGCCAGCAGACCCACTAAGGGTAGGATTAACTATGGCTACACCTTC. Residues: CASRPTKGRINYGYTF.

The chain combines TRBV12-3 or TRBV12-4 with TRBJ1-5; a weak D match, TRBD1 (5 bases). V was pared by 4 bases and J by 6 bases, with 10 bases between. CDR3 length: 13 amino acids. The chain's CDR3 is CASSSGRVQPQHF. In DNA, the CDR3 is TGTGCCAGCAGTTCAGGGAGGGTTCAGCCCCAGCATTTT.

The chain employs TRBV7-3 and TRBJ1-1; a possible D gene is TRBD1 (5 bases). The germline V gene encodes CDR1 SGHTA and CDR2 FQGTGA. V was clipped by 6 bases and J by 3 bases, with 14 bases between them. The CDR3 contains 14 residues. The CDR3 sequence is CASSRAGGDTEAFF. CDR3 in DNA: TGTGCCAGCAGTCGCGCCGGGGGGGACACTGAAGCTTTCTTT.

The chain links TRBV7-2 to TRBJ2-2; 8 bases map to TRBD1. V lost 5 bases and J lost 6; bases outside the gene matches: 8. The CDR3 contains 15 residues. The V gene's germline CDR1 is SGHTA and CDR2 FQGNSA. The CDR3 protein is CASSEDRGVAGELFF. In nucleotides, the CDR3 is TGTGCCAGCAGCGAAGACAGGGGCGTCGCCGGGGAGCTGTTTTTT.

The CDR3: CASSLDGPDNEQFF. CDR3 DNA: TGTGCCAGCAGCTTAGATGGTCCAGACAATGAGCAGTTCTTC. V is TRBV11-3 and J is TRBJ2-1; D gene unclear. Germline V gives CDR1 SGHNT, CDR2 YENEEA. The CDR3 length is 14 residues. Trimming pared 0 bases from V and 5 bases from J, leaving 8 bases between.

This clonotype was detected only a few times. This rearrangement joins TRBV5-5 to TRBJ1-3; 8 nucleotides match TRBD1. Germline values: CDR1 SGHKS, CDR2 YYEKEE (reference sequence). J was trimmed by 2 bases and V by 4 bases; bases with no gene match: 2. This CDR3 comprises 14 residues. The CDR3 DNA reads as TGTGCCAGCAGCACGACAGGGGCTGGAAACACCATATATTTT. Its protein product is CASSTTGAGNTIYF.

The table lists this clonotype with a few counts. The chain has TRBV27 and TRBJ1-5; TRBD1 is a possible D gene (5 bases). Germline CDR1 reads MNHEY; CDR2 reads SMNVEV (reference sequence). The CDR3 totals 15 residues. V gave up 0 bases and J gave up 4 bases, with 10 bases separating them. The CDR3 loop reads CASSLSGAANQPQHF. The CDR3 nucleotides read TGTGCCAGCAGTTTATCAGGGGCCGCTAATCAGCCCCAGCATTTT.